This TCR beta chain comes out of a study of beta chain features in type 1 diabetes. Study-wide results and limits: Insertions at VDJ junctions were less frequent in type 1 diabetes patients. These patients also deleted more nucleotides at the same junctions. Moderate but significant shortening of TCRB CDR3s was recorded in all four CD4+ subsets from Type 1 diabetes patients. For patients, the naive, central memory and Treg TCRB repertoires appeared more alike than for healthy donors.

Every bit of the isolated RNA underwent reverse transcription, so sequencing read expressed TCRB transcripts. Repertoires were generated with immunoSEQ multiplex PCR, while TCRdb's copy carries only in-frame clones and drops some. The sample holds roughly 140,000 clones, approximately 10% seen once. Germline V gene sequence: CDR1 SGHVS, CDR2 FNYEAQ. The ends were cut back, 5 bases at V and 5 bases at J, with 21 bases in the middle. The CDR3 has 16 residues. CD4+ naive, central memory, regulatory and stem cell-like memory subsets were isolated by sorting on CD45RO/CCR7/CD25/CD127/CD95/CD27. A few counts support this clone. Its antigen is not known.

The receptor's source is a young man with type 1 diabetes. The chain has TRBV7-6 and TRBJ2-5; a possible D gene is TRBD1 (5 bases). Input material: central memory CD4+ T cells from blood. The DNA of the CDR3 is TGTGCCAGCAGCGTTCACACGCAGGGTATGAGGGAGACCCAGTACTTC. Its translation is CASSVHTQGMRETQYF.